The following is a T cell receptor beta chain sequence with its context. Antigen: not known. This sample stems from a study of T cells after yellow fever vaccination. Trimming took off 6 bases at V and 1 base at J, with 14 bases between the two ends. Germline values: CDR1 DFQATT, CDR2 SNEGSKA (reference sequence). The CDR3 is 14 amino acids. TCRdb fed the 5' RACE reads into MiXCR, producing one record per CDR3 protein. The table shows hundreds of thousands of distinct CDR3 sequences, with around 4% occurring only once. Points from the study as a whole: Clonotypes found in both CD4 and CD8 compartments made up a small share.

This sample comprised PBMCs, obtained on the day of the yellow fever booster vaccination. This TCR was recovered from a man younger than 30 who received the YFV17D yellow fever vaccine. This rearrangement joins TRBV20-1 to TRBJ2-3, with D maybe TRBD2 (6 bases). CDR3 protein: CSAPGLSGTDTQYF. The CDR3 nucleotides are TGCAGTGCCCCCGGACTAAGCGGCACAGATACGCAGTATTTT.